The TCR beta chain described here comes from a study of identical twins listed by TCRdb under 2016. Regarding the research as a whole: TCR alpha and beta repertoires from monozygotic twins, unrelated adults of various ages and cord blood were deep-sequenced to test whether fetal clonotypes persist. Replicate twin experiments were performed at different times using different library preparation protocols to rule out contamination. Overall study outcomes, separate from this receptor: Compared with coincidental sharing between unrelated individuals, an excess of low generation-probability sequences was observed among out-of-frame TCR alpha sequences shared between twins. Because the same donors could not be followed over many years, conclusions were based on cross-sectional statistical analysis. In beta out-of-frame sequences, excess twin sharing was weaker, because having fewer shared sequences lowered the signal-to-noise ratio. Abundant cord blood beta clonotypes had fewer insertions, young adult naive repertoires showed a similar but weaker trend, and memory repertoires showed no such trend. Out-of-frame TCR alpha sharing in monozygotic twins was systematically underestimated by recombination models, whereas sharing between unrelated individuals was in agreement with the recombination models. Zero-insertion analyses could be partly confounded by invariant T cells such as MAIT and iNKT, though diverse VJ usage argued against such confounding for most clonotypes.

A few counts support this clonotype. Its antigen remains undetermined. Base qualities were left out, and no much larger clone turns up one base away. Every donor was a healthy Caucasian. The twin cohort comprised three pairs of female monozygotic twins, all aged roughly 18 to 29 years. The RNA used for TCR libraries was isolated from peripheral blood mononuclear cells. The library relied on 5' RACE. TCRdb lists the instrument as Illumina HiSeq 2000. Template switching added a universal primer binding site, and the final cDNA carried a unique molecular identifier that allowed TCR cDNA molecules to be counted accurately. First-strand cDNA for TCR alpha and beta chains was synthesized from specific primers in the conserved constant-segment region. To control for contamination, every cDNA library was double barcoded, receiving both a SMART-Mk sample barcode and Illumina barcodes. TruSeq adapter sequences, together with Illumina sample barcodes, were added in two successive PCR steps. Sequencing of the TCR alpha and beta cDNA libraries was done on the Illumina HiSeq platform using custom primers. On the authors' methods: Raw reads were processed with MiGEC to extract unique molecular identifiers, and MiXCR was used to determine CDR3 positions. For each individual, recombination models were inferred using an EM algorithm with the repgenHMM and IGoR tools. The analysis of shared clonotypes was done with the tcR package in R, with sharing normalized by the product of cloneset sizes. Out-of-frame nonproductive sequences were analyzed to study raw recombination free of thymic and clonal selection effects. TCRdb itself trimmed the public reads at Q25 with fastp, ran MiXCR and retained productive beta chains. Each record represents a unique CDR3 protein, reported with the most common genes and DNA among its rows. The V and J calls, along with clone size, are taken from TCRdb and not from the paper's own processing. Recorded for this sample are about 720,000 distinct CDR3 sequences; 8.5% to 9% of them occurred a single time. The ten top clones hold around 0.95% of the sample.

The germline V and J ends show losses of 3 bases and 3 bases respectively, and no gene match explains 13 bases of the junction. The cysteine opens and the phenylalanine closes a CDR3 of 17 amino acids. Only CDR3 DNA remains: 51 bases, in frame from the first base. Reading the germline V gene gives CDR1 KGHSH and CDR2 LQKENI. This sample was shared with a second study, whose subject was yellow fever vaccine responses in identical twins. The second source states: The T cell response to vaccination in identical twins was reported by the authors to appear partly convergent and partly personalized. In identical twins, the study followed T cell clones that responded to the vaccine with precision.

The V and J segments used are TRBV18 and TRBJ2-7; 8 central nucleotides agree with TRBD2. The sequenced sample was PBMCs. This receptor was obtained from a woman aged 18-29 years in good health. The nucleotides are TGTGCCAGCTCACCGGCGGGAGGCGCACTGCAGTACTACGAGCAGTACTTC. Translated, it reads CASSPAGGALQYYEQYF.